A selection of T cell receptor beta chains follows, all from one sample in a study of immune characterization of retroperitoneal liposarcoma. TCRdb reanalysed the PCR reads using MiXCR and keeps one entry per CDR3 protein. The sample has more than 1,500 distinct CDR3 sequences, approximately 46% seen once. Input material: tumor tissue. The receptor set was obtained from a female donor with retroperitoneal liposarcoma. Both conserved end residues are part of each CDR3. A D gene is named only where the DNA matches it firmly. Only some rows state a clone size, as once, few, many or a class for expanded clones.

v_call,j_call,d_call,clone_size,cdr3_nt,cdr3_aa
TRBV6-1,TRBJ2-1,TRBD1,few,TGTGCCAGCAGCCCACAGGGGGCGCGCCAAGAGACCCAGTTCTTC,CASSPQGARQETQFF
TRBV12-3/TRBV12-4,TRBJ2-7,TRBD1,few,TGTGCCAGCAGTTTCCTTTTGACTACCGGACAGGGGGTATACAATGAGCAGTACTTC,CASSFLLTTGQGVYNEQYF
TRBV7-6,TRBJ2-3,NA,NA,TGTGCCAGCAGCTTTAGGACCCGGGGAGATACGCAGTATTTT,CASSFRTRGDTQYF
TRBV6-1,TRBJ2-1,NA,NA,TGTGCCTCGGTGGGGGGGGACAGCTCCTACGAGCAGTTCTTC,CASVGGDSSYEQFF
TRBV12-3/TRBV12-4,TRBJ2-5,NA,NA,TGTGCCAGCAGTGGGGACAAGGAGACCCAGTACTTC,CASSGDKETQYF
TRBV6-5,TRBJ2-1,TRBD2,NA,TGTGCCAGCAGTTACGTCGGACTAGCGGTAAGGGGTAGGACCGGTGAGCAGTTCTTC,CASSYVGLAVRGRTGEQFF
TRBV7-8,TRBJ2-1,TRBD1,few,TGTGCCAGCAGCTCGATATTCCCCGGGACAGTCCAAGAGACCCAGTTCTTC,CASSSIFPGTVQETQFF
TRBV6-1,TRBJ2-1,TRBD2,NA,TGTGCCAGCGCCCGGAGACTAGCGCTAACGCTACCCTACAATGAGCAGTTCTTC,CASARRLALTLPYNEQFF
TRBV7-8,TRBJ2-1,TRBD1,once,TGTGCCAGCAGCCCCAGTGGACAGGGACCGGGTTACAATGAGCAGTTCTTC,CASSPSGQGPGYNEQFF
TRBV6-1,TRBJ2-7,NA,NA,TGTGCCAGCAGTGAAGAGTATTCGACCTACGAGCAGTACTTC,CASSEEYSTYEQYF
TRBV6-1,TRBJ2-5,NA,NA,TGTGCCAGCAGAAGAGCAGGGGTCGAGACCCAGTACTTC,CASRRAGVETQYF
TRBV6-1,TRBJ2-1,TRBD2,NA,TGTGCCAGCAGTTTCAGCGGGGGGGCAAACAATGAGCAGTTCTTC,CASSFSGGANNEQFF
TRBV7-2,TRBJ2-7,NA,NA,TGTGCCAGCAGCCTCGAGGGCAGGGCCCCCTACGAGCAGTACTTC,CASSLEGRAPYEQYF
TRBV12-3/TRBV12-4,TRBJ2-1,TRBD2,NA,TGTGCCAGCAGGCAGCGGGAGGGGTACAATGAGCAGTTCTTC,CASRQREGYNEQFF
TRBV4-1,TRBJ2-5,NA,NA,TGCGCCAGCAGCCAAGGCGGGGGCGGACCCCAAGAGACCCAGTACTTC,CASSQGGGGPQETQYF
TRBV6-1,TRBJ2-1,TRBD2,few,TGTGCCAGCAGTGGACTAGCGGGAGGGGTCAATGAGCAGTTCTTC,CASSGLAGGVNEQFF
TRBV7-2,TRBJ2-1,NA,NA,TGTGCCAGCAGCTTACGCGGGGACTACAATGAGCAGTTCTTC,CASSLRGDYNEQFF
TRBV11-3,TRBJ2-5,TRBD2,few,TGTGCCAGCAGCCCTGGGACTAGCGATCAAGAGACCCAGTACTTC,CASSPGTSDQETQYF
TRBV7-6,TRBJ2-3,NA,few,TGTGCCAGCAGCTTAATCAGCCAGGGAAGGGCAGATACGCAGTATTTT,CASSLISQGRADTQYF
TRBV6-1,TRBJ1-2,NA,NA,TGTGCCAGCAGTGAACAGTATAGCTATGGCTACACCTTC,CASSEQYSYGYTF
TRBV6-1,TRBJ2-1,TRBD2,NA,TGTGCCAGCAGACCCGGGACTAGCGGGAGGGCCCTCTCCAATGAGCAGTTCTTC,CASRPGTSGRALSNEQFF
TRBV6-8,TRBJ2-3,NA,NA,TGTGCCAGCAGTGTGAGCAGCACAGATACGCAGTATTTT,CASSVSSTDTQYF
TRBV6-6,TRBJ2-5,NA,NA,TGTGCCGGATCGCGAGGGAGAGAGACCCAGTACTTC,CAGSRGRETQYF
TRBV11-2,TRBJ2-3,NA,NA,TGTGCCAGCAGCTTAGAGGGAGATACGCAGTATTTT,CASSLEGDTQYF
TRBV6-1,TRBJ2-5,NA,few,TGTGCCAGCAGTGAAGAGAGGGGCAGGGCCTGGGAGACCCAGTACTTC,CASSEERGRAWETQYF